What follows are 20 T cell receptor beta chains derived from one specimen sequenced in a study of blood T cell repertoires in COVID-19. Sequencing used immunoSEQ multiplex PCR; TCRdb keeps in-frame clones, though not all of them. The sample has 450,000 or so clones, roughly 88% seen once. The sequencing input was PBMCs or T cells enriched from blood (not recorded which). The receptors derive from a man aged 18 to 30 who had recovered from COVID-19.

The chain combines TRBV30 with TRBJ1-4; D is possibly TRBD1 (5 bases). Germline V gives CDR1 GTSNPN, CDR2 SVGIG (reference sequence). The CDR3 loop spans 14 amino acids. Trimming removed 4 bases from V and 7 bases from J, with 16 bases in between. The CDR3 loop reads CAWNLGLGGEKLFF. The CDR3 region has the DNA TGTGCCTGGAACCTGGGGCTCGGGGGTGAAAAACTGTTTTTT.

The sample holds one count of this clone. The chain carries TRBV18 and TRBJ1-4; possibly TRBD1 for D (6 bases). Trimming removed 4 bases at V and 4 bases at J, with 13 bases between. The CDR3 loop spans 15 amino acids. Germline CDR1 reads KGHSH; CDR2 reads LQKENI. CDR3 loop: CASSRGTPDNEKLFF. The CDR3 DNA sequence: TGTGCCAGCTCACGAGGGACACCTGATAATGAAAAACTGTTTTTT.

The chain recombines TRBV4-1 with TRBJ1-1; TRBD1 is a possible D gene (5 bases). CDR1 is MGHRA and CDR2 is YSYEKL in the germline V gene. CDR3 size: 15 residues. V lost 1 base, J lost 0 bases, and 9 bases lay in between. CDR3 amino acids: CASSQVDRLNTEAFF. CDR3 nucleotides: TGCGCCAGCAGCCAAGTCGACAGACTGAACACTGAAGCTTTCTTT.

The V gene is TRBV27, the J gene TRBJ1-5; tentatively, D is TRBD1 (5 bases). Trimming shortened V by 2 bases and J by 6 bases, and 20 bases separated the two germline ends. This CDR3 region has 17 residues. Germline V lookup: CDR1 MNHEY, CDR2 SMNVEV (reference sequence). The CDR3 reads CASSLTGQTVVGQPQHF. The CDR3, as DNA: TGTGCCAGCAGTTTAACTGGACAAACGGTGGTTGGTCAGCCCCAGCATTTT.

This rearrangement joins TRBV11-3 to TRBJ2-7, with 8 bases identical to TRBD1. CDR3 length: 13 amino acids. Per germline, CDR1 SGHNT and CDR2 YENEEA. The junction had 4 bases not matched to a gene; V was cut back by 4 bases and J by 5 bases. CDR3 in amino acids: CASSWQGAHEQYF. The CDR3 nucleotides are TGTGCCAGCAGCTGGCAGGGGGCCCACGAGCAGTACTTC.

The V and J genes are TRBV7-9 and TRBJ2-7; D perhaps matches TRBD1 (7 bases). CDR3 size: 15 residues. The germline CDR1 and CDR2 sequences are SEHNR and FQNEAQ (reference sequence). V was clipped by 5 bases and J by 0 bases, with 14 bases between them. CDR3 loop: CASSRGGTVSYEQYF. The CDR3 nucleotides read TGTGCCAGCAGCCGAGGGGGGACAGTCTCCTACGAGCAGTACTTC. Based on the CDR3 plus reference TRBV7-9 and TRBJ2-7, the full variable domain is DTGVSQNPRHKITKRGQNVTFRCDPISEHNRLYWYRQTLGQGPEFLTYFQNEAQLEKSRLLSDRFSAERPKGSFSTLEIQRTEQGDSAMYLCASSRGGTVSYEQYFGPGTRLTVT.

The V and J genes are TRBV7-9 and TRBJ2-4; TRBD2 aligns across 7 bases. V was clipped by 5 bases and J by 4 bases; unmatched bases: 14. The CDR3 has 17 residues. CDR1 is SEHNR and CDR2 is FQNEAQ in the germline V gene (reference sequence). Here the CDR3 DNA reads TGTGCCAGCAGCAACAAAGGGGAGGGAGAAGCAAAAAACATTCAGTACTTC. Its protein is CASSNKGEGEAKNIQYF.

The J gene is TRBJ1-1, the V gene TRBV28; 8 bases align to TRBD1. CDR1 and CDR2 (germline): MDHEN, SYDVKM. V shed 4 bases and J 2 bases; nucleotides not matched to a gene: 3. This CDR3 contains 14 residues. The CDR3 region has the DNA TGTGCCAGCAGTTCCGACAGGGGAAACACTGAAGCTTTCTTT. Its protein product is CASSSDRGNTEAFF.

The CDR3 nucleotides are TGTGCCAGTAGTATAGTCGGCACCGGGGAGCTGTTTTTT. Protein product: CASSIVGTGELFF. V and J are TRBV19 and TRBJ2-2; no firm D call. Germline V CDR1 and CDR2: LNHDA, SQIVND (reference sequence). The CDR3 covers 13 residues. V lost 1 base and J lost 4, with 4 bases in between.

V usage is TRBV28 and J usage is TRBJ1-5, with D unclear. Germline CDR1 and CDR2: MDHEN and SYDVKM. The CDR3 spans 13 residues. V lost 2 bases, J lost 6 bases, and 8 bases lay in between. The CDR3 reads CASSLLRVQPQHF. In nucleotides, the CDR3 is TGTGCCAGCAGTTTACTCCGGGTTCAGCCCCAGCATTTT.

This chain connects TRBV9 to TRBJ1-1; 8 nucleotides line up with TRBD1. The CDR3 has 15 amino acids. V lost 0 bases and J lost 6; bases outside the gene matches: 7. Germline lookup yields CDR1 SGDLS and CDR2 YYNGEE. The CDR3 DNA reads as TGTGCCAGCAGCGTAGCGCCGACAGGGGCCCCTGAAGCTTTCTTT. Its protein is CASSVAPTGAPEAFF.

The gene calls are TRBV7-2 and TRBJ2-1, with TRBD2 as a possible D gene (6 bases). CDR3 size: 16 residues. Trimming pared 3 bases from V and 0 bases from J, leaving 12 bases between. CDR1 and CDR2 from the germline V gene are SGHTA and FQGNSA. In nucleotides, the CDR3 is TGTGCCAGCAGCTTTTATAGCGGAAGCTCCTACAATGAGCAGTTCTTC. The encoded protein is CASSFYSGSSYNEQFF.

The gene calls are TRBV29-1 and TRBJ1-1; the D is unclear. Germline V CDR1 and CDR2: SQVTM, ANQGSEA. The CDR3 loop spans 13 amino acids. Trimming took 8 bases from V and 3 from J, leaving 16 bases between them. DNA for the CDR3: TGCAGCTCCGGAGCCTCGGAGGACACTGAAGCTTTCTTT. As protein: CSSGASEDTEAFF.

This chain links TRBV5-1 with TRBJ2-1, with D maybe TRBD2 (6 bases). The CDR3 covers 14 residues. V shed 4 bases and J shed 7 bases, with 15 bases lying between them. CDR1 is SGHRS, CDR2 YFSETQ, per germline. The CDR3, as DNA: TGCGCCAGCAGCCCGCAGACTAGTCCGAATGAGCAGTTCTTC. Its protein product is CASSPQTSPNEQFF.

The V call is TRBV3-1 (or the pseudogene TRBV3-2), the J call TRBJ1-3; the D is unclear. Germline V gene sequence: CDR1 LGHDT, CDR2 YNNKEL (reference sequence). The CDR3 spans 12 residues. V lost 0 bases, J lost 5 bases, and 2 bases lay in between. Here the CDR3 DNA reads TGTGCCAGCAGCCAAGATAGAAACACCATATATTTT. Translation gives CASSQDRNTIYF.

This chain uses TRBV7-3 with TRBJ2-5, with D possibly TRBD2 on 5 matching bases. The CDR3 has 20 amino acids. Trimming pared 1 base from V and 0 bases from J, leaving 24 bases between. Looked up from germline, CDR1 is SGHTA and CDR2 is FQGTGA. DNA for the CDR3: TGTGCCAGCAGCTTAAGTGGTAGGCTAGCCAATCCTAGGTACCAAGAGACCCAGTACTTC. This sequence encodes CASSLSGRLANPRYQETQYF.

The CDR3 region is CASGTGGPGNTIYF. For the CDR3, the DNA is TGTGCCAGCGGGACAGGGGGACCTGGAAACACCATATATTTT. The chain is built from TRBV7-3 and TRBJ1-3; TRBD1 agrees at 11 bases. Germline V lookup: CDR1 SGHTA, CDR2 FQGTGA. This CDR3 has 14 amino acids. The V segment lost 8 bases and the J segment 2 bases; nucleotides outside the gene matches: 2.

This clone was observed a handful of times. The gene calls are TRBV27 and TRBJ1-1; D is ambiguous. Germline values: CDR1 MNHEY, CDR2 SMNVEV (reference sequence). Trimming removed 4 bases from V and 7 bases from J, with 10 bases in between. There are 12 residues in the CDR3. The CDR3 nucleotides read TGTGCCAGCAGTTCCCGGGGAGATGAAGCTTTCTTT. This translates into CASSSRGDEAFF.

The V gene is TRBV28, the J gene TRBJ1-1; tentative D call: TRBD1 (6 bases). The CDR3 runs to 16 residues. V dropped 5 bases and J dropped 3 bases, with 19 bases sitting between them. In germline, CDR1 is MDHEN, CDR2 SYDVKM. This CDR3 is CASSEAGQGTYTEAFF. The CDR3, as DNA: TGTGCCAGCAGTGAAGCCGGGCAGGGGACCTACACTGAAGCTTTCTTT.

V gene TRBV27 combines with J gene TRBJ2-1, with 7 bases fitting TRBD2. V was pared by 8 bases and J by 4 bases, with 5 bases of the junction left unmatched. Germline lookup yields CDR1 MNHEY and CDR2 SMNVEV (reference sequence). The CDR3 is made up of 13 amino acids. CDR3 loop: CASGGDPYNEQFF. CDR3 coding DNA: TGTGCCAGCGGGGGGGACCCTTACAATGAGCAGTTCTTC.